Following are 3 T cell receptor beta chains from one sample sequenced in a study of shared clonotypes between healthy human individuals. This table comes from immunoSEQ multiplex PCR, and its TCRdb copy is limited to in-frame clones, with some not included. The data show about 1 million clones, around 76% seen once. Sequencing was performed on memory CD4+ T cells sorted from blood. Subset: CD45RA-negative fraction. Receptors were obtained from a man in his late teens or twenties in good health.

As regards this clone: Just one base apart from a much larger clone, this may be a read error. This specimen includes other DNA sequences encoding the same CDR3. The chain has TRBV27 and TRBJ2-7, with D perhaps matching TRBD1 or TRBD2 (5 bases each). Germline lookup yields CDR1 MNHEY and CDR2 SMNVEV (reference sequence). The CDR3 is made up of 16 amino acids. CDR3 in DNA: TGTGCCAGCAGTGCCTACCCGGGGCCTCCCACCTACGAGCAGTACTTT. This sequence encodes CASSAYPGPPTYEQYF.

The rearrangement links TRBV5-8 to TRBJ1-5; no firm D call. Germline lookup yields CDR1 SGHTS and CDR2 YDEGEE. The CDR3 covers 19 residues. Deletions cut 0 bases from V and 0 bases from J, with 19 bases between. CDR3 nucleotide sequence: TGTGCCAGCAGCTTGGCCTTTTTGGCCGACAAGGATAGCAATCAGCCCCAGCATTTT. This sequence encodes CASSLAFLADKDSNQPQHF. Supplemented by reference TRBV5-8 and TRBJ1-5, the full variable domain reads EAGVTQSPTHLIKTRGQQATLRCSPISGHTSVYWYQQALGLGLQFLLWYDEGEERNRGNFPPRFSGRQFPNYSSELNVNALELEDSALYLCASSLAFLADKDSNQPQHFGDGTRLSIL.

In the case of this clone: At one of its ends the junction is not consistent with the germline gene, which may arise from a read error. This chain connects TRBV25-1 to TRBJ1-6; no reliable D call. There are 13 residues in the CDR3. CDR1 and CDR2 from the germline V gene are MGHDK and SYGVNS. The CDR3 loop reads CVSSDRINSPLHF. In DNA form, the CDR3 reads TGTGTCAGCAGTGATCGGATTAATTCACCCCTCCACTTT.